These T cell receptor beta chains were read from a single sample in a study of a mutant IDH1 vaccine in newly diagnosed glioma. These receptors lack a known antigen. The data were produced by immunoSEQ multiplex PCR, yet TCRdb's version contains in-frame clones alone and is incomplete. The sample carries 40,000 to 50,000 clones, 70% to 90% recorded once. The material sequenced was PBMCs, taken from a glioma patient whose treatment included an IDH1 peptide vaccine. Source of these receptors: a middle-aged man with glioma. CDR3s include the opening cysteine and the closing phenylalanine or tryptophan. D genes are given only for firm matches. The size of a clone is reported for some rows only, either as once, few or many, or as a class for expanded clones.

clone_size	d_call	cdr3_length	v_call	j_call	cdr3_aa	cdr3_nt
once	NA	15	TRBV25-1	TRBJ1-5	CASSESGGLGQPQHF	TGTGCCAGCAGTGAGTCCGGGGGCTTGGGTCAGCCCCAGCATTTT
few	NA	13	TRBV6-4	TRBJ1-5	CASSDSENQPQHF	TGTGCCAGCAGTGATTCAGAGAATCAGCCCCAGCATTTT
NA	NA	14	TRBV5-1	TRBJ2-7	CASSSYGGQGEQYF	TGCGCCAGCAGCAGCTACGGGGGTCAGGGCGAGCAGTACTTC
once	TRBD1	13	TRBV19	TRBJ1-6	CASSQGVGSPLHF	TGTGCCAGTAGCCAGGGGGTGGGTTCACCCCTCCACTTT
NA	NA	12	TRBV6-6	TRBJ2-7	CASNSPGGEQYF	TGTGCCAGCAACAGCCCCGGGGGTGAGCAGTACTTC
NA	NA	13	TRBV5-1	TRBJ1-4	CASSPGVVEKLFF	TGCGCCAGCTCCCCGGGGGTGGTTGAAAAACTGTTTTTT
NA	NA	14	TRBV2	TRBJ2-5	CASSELASEETQYF	TGTGCCAGCAGTGAACTAGCTTCGGAGGAGACCCAGTACTTC
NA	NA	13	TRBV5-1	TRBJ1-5	CASSLIPNQPQHF	TGCGCCAGCAGCTTAATACCGAATCAGCCCCAGCATTTT
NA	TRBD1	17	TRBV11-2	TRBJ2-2	CASSRAGQGALPGELFF	TGTGCCAGCAGCCGCGCGGGGCAGGGGGCCCTCCCCGGGGAGCTGTTTTTT
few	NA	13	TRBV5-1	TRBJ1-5	CASSSWVDQPQHF	TGCGCCAGCAGCTCCTGGGTTGATCAGCCCCAGCATTTT
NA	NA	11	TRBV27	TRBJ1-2	CASRTDYGYTF	TGTGCCAGCAGGACAGACTATGGCTACACCTTC
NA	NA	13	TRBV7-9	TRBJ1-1	CASSSPGYTEAFF	TGTGCCAGCAGCTCTCCAGGGTACACTGAAGCTTTCTTT
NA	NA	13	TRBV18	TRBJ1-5	CASSPSSNQPQHF	TGTGCCAGCTCACCGTCGAGCAATCAGCCCCAGCATTTT
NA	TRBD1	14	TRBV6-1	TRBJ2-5	CASRADRGGETQYF	TGTGCCAGCAGGGCGGACAGGGGGGGAGAGACCCAGTACTTC
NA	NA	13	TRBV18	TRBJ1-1	CASSRTENTEAFF	TGTGCCAGCTCAAGGACAGAGAACACTGAAGCTTTCTTT
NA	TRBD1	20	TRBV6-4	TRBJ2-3	CASSDSGRDRGWRGTDTQYF	TGTGCCAGCAGTGACTCGGGTAGGGACAGGGGGTGGAGGGGCACAGATACGCAGTATTTT
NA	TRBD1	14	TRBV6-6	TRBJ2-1	CASSYTSTGLEQFF	TGTGCCAGCAGTTACACCTCGACAGGGCTTGAGCAGTTCTTC
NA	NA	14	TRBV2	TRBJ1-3	CASSPAGSGNTIYF	TGTGCCAGCAGTCCCGCGGGCTCTGGAAACACCATATATTTT
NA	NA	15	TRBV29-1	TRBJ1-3	CSVARGGRSGNTIYF	TGCAGCGTTGCTCGGGGGGGACGCTCTGGAAACACCATATATTTT
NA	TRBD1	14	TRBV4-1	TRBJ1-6	CASSPGQGDSPLHF	TGCGCCAGCAGCCCAGGACAGGGGGATTCACCCCTCCACTTT
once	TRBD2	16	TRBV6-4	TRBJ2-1	CASSAISGSSYNEQFF	TGTGCCAGCAGTGCGATTAGCGGGAGCTCCTACAATGAGCAGTTCTTC
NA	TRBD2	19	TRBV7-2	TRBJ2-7	CASSLGPNPGTSFFYEQYF	TGTGCCAGCAGCTTAGGTCCTAACCCCGGGACTAGCTTTTTCTACGAGCAGTACTTC
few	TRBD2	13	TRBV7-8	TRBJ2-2	CASSLSGSGELFF	TGTGCCAGCAGCCTAAGCGGGAGCGGGGAGCTGTTTTTT
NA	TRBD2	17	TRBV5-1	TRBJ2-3	CASSGTGTSGATDTQYF	TGCGCCAGCAGCGGGACCGGGACTAGCGGGGCCACAGATACGCAGTATTTT
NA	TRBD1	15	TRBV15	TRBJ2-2	CATSRRDRATGELFF	TGTGCCACCAGCAGAAGGGACAGGGCCACCGGGGAGCTGTTTTTT
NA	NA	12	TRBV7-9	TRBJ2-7	CASSSTSLRQYF	TGTGCCAGCAGCTCCACTAGTCTACGGCAGTACTTC
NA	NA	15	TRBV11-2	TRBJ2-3	CASSLVVTPTDTQYF	TGTGCCAGCAGCTTAGTTGTTACGCCGACAGATACGCAGTATTTT
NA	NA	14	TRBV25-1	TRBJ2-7	CASSEHRGGYEQYF	TGTGCCAGCAGTGAACACAGGGGAGGCTACGAGCAGTACTTC
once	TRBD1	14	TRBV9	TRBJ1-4	CASSYRDRDEKLFF	TGTGCCAGCAGCTACCGGGACAGGGACGAAAAACTGTTTTTT
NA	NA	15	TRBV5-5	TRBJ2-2	CASSSWTLNTGELFF	TGTGCCAGCAGCTCATGGACTCTCAACACCGGGGAGCTGTTTTTT
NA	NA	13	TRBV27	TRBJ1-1	CASRGIQGTEAFF	TGTGCCAGCAGGGGGATTCAGGGCACTGAAGCTTTCTTT
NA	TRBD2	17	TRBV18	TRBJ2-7	CASSLELAGPLSYEQYF	TGTGCCAGCTCTCTTGAGCTAGCGGGACCCCTTTCCTACGAGCAGTACTTC
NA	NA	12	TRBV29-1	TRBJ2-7	CSVERGSYEQYF	TGCAGCGTTGAAAGGGGGTCCTACGAGCAGTACTTC
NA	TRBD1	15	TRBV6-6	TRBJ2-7	CASTRGTGASYEQYF	TGTGCCAGCACAAGGGGGACAGGGGCTTCCTACGAGCAGTACTTC
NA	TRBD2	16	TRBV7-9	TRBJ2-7	CASSLAEREDSYEQYF	TGTGCCAGCAGCTTAGCGGAGCGGGAGGACTCCTACGAGCAGTACTTC
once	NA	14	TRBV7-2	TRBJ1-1	CASQNTPGNTEAFF	TGTGCCAGCCAAAACACTCCGGGGAACACTGAAGCTTTCTTT
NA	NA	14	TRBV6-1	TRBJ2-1	CASRTIPLYNEQFF	TGTGCCAGCAGGACTATCCCACTCTACAATGAGCAGTTCTTC
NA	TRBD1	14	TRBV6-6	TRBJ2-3	CASRLTQGSDTQYF	TGTGCCAGCAGATTGACACAGGGGTCAGATACGCAGTATTTT
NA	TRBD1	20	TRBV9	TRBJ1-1	CASSESRRDRDKGLNTEAFF	TGTGCCAGCAGCGAGTCCCGTCGGGACAGGGATAAGGGGCTGAACACTGAAGCTTTCTTT
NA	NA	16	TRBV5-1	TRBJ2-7	CASSLEWGRLLGEQYF	TGCGCCAGCAGCTTGGAGTGGGGGCGACTTCTAGGCGAGCAGTACTTC
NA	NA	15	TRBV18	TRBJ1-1	CASSQKGGGNTEAFF	TGTGCCAGCTCACAAAAGGGCGGGGGGAACACTGAAGCTTTCTTT
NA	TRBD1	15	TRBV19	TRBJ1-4	CASSIRTGVNEKLFF	TGTGCCAGTAGTATTCGGACAGGGGTTAATGAAAAACTGTTTTTT
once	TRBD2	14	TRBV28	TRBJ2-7	CASSRGGNAYEQYF	TGTGCCAGCAGCCGGGGGGGGAACGCCTACGAGCAGTACTTC
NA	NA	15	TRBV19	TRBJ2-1	CASSPGRSSYNEQFF	TGTGCCAGTAGTCCTGGACGCAGCTCCTACAATGAGCAGTTCTTC
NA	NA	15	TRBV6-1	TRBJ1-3	CASRWDISSGNTIYF	TGTGCCAGCAGGTGGGACATCAGTTCTGGAAACACCATATATTTT
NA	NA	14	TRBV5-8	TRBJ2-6	CATRHRAGANVLTF	TGTGCAACGAGGCATCGGGCTGGGGCCAACGTCCTGACTTTC
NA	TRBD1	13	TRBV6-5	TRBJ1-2	CASRAQGPYGYTF	TGTGCCAGCAGGGCACAGGGGCCCTATGGCTACACCTTC
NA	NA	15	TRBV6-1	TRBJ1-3	CASSEVRGSGNTIYF	TGTGCCAGCAGTGAAGTCAGGGGAAGTGGAAACACCATATATTTT
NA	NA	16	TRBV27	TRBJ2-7	CASSLGVGDRRYEQYF	TGTGCCAGCAGTTTAGGGGTCGGGGATAGAAGATACGAGCAGTACTTC
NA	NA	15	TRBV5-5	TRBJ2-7	CASSLATVSSYEQYF	TGTGCCAGCAGCTTGGCTACTGTGAGCTCCTACGAGCAGTACTTC
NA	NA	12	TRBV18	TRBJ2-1	CASSPSLNEQFF	TGTGCCAGCTCACCGAGCCTCAATGAGCAGTTCTTC
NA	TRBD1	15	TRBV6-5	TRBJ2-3	CASRRQGPSTDTQYF	TGTGCCAGCAGAAGACAGGGACCTAGCACAGATACGCAGTATTTT
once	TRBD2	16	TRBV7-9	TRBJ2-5	CASSLIRTSGTETQYF	TGTGCCAGCAGCTTAATTAGGACTAGCGGGACCGAGACCCAGTACTTC
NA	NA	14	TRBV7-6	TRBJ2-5	CASSSDTGQETQYF	TGTGCCAGCAGCTCAGACACAGGTCAAGAGACCCAGTACTTC
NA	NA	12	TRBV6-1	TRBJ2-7	CASTNPAIVQYF	TGTGCCAGCACTAATCCCGCGATAGTGCAGTACTTC